A selection of T cell receptor beta chains follows, all from one sample in a study of Tregs in tolerant kidney transplant recipients. Sequencing used immunoSEQ multiplex PCR; TCRdb keeps in-frame clones, though not all of them. The sample lists about 120,000 clones; roughly 92% were seen once. The sample taken for sequencing was CD4+ T cells from blood. The receptors derive from a human donor in good health. Each CDR3 is given with its conserved first and last residue. D genes are given only for firm matches. Clone size is not always given. Where it is, it says once, few, many or a class for expanded clones.

V	size	J	D	CDR3	DNA
TRBV29-1	.	TRBJ2-3	.	CSVTRLGPTDTQYF	TGCAGCGTTACTAGGCTGGGGCCCACAGATACGCAGTATTTT
TRBV11-2	.	TRBJ2-5	TRBD2	CASSFRPRTSGSEETQYF	TGTGCCAGCAGCTTCCGCCCCAGGACTAGCGGCTCCGAAGAGACCCAGTACTTC
TRBV5-1	.	TRBJ2-1	TRBD1	CASSLEVGQEQFF	TGCGCCAGCAGCTTGGAGGTGGGACAGGAGCAGTTCTTC
TRBV7-2	.	TRBJ2-7	.	CASSRDPYEQYF	TGTGCCAGCAGTCGAGACCCCTACGAGCAGTACTTC
TRBV18	.	TRBJ2-7	.	CASSPSANREQYF	TGTGCCAGCTCACCATCGGCTAATAGGGAGCAGTACTTC
TRBV9	.	TRBJ2-2	TRBD1	CASSVEVTGKTGELFF	TGTGCCAGCAGCGTAGAGGTGACAGGGAAGACCGGGGAGCTGTTTTTT
TRBV27	once	TRBJ1-5	.	CASSLSGVRDSNQPQHF	TGTGCCAGCAGTTTATCAGGGGTGCGGGATAGCAATCAGCCCCAGCATTTT
TRBV6-6	.	TRBJ2-2	TRBD1	CASSYTGGANTGELFF	TGTGCCAGCAGCTATACAGGGGGCGCGAACACCGGGGAGCTGTTTTTT
TRBV13	.	TRBJ2-7	TRBD2	CASSLGLTSGSSYEQYF	TGTGCCAGCAGCTTAGGCCTGACTAGCGGAAGCTCCTACGAGCAGTACTTC
TRBV7-6	.	TRBJ1-1	.	CASSLGVEAFF	TGTGCCAGCAGCCTAGGGGTTGAAGCTTTCTTT
TRBV5-1	.	TRBJ2-1	.	CASSLDPEGEQFF	TGCGCCAGCAGCTTGGACCCCGAGGGTGAGCAGTTCTTC
TRBV2	.	TRBJ2-5	TRBD2	CASRPLLAGGTSEYF	TGTGCCAGCAGGCCTCTACTAGCGGGAGGCACTTCAGAGTACTTC
TRBV5-4	.	TRBJ2-1	.	CASNRDSGYNEQFF	TGTGCCAGCAACCGGGACTCTGGATACAATGAGCAGTTCTTC
TRBV30	.	TRBJ2-1	.	CAWSGTPARVRQTYNEQFF	TGTGCCTGGAGTGGAACACCCGCGCGGGTTAGGCAGACCTACAATGAGCAGTTCTTC
TRBV5-6	once	TRBJ1-2	.	CASSLSRAYGYTF	TGTGCCAGCAGCTTGTCCAGGGCCTATGGCTACACCTTC
TRBV2	.	TRBJ2-5	TRBD2	CASSSHPGLAGGGETQYF	TGTGCCAGCAGTTCCCATCCGGGACTAGCGGGAGGCGGAGAGACCCAGTACTTC
TRBV5-8	.	TRBJ2-7	.	CASSLDWTFGEQYF	TGTGCCAGCAGCTTGGACTGGACATTTGGCGAGCAGTACTTC
TRBV5-8	.	TRBJ1-1	.	CASSLGEVNTEAFF	TGTGCCAGCAGCCTGGGGGAGGTGAACACTGAAGCTTTCTTT
TRBV7-8	.	TRBJ2-1	.	CASSLLTYYNEQFF	TGTGCCAGCAGCTTACTGACGTACTACAATGAGCAGTTCTTC
TRBV7-2	.	TRBJ1-4	.	CASSMGRWDNEKLFF	TGTGCCAGCAGTATGGGAAGGTGGGATAATGAAAAACTGTTTTTT
TRBV5-1	.	TRBJ2-5	.	CASSLGDGSLREQYF	TGCGCCAGCAGCTTGGGTGACGGGAGCTTGAGGGAGCAGTACTTC
TRBV7-3	.	TRBJ2-1	.	CASSLSVYPPYNEQFF	TGTGCCAGCAGCTTATCGGTCTACCCGCCCTACAATGAGCAGTTCTTC
TRBV7-8	.	TRBJ1-5	.	CASSLGLSNQPQHF	TGTGCCAGCAGCTTAGGACTTAGCAATCAGCCCCAGCATTTT
TRBV7-9	.	TRBJ1-5	TRBD1	CASSLGAGGGGQPQHF	TGTGCCAGCAGCTTAGGGGCAGGGGGAGGCGGTCAGCCCCAGCATTTT
TRBV5-1	few	TRBJ1-6	.	CASSPAGGRSSYNSPLHF	TGCGCCAGCAGCCCGGCTGGAGGGAGGAGCTCCTATAATTCACCCCTCCACTTT
TRBV30	.	TRBJ1-1	.	CAWRPREGTEAFF	TGTGCCTGGAGACCCAGGGAGGGCACTGAAGCTTTCTTT
TRBV5-5	.	TRBJ1-4	.	CASSLTTELWGEKLFF	TGTGCCAGCAGCTTGACAACGGAGCTCTGGGGTGAAAAACTGTTTTTT
TRBV11-3	once	TRBJ2-2	.	CASSLGLASTGELFF	TGTGCCAGCAGCTTAGGATTAGCGAGTACCGGGGAGCTGTTTTTT
TRBV30	.	TRBJ2-7	.	CAWSAGTAGYEQYF	TGTGCCTGGAGCGCAGGGACCGCCGGCTACGAGCAGTACTTC
TRBV7-2	.	TRBJ2-3	.	CASSLAGTSFDTQYF	TGTGCCAGCAGCTTAGCAGGAACTAGTTTCGATACGCAGTATTTT
TRBV7-6	.	TRBJ1-2	.	CASSLEPGNYGYTF	TGTGCCAGCAGCTTAGAACCGGGGAACTATGGCTACACCTTC
TRBV4-1	.	TRBJ2-3	.	CASSQGRGPDTQYF	TGCGCCAGCAGCCAAGGCAGGGGCCCAGATACGCAGTATTTT
TRBV4-1	once	TRBJ2-3	TRBD2	CASSYRLADTKADTQYF	TGCGCCAGCAGCTACCGACTAGCGGACACCAAGGCAGATACGCAGTATTTT
TRBV19	.	TRBJ2-7	TRBD1	CASSLKGQGQWHEQYF	TGTGCCAGTAGTTTGAAAGGACAGGGTCAATGGCACGAGCAGTACTTC
TRBV6-1	once	TRBJ2-7	TRBD2	CAITSGGMYEQYF	TGTGCCATTACTAGCGGGGGGATGTACGAGCAGTACTTC
TRBV29-1	.	TRBJ1-1	.	CSVGQLEFEAFF	TGCAGCGTTGGACAGCTCGAATTTGAAGCTTTCTTT
TRBV27	once	TRBJ2-4	.	CASSLGGGGKNIQYF	TGTGCCAGCAGTTTAGGAGGGGGTGGCAAAAACATTCAGTACTTC
TRBV23-1	.	TRBJ2-7	.	CASSQFSGLTSYEQYF	TGCGCCAGCAGTCAGTTTAGCGGTCTGACCTCCTACGAGCAGTACTTC
TRBV5-4	.	TRBJ2-7	TRBD2	CASSKSGGPYEQYF	TGTGCCAGCAGTAAAAGCGGGGGACCCTACGAGCAGTACTTC
TRBV2	once	TRBJ2-1	.	CASSVRGFADNEQFF	TGTGCCAGCAGTGTTAGAGGGTTCGCCGACAATGAGCAGTTCTTC
TRBV6-1	.	TRBJ1-5	.	CASSERATNNQPQHF	TGTGCCAGCAGTGAAAGGGCCACAAACAATCAGCCCCAGCATTTT
TRBV7-9	.	TRBJ1-4	.	CASSLGPRGNEKLFF	TGTGCCAGCAGCTTAGGGCCCCGGGGGAATGAAAAACTGTTTTTT
TRBV30	.	TRBJ1-5	.	CAWSPLGPLGQNQPQHF	TGTGCCTGGAGTCCCTTGGGACCCCTGGGCCAAAATCAGCCCCAGCATTTT
TRBV6-1	.	TRBJ2-3	.	CASTGRPPGADTQYF	TGTGCCAGCACCGGGCGGCCCCCCGGGGCAGATACGCAGTATTTT
TRBV7-3	.	TRBJ1-1	.	CASSLNRGTSEAFF	TGTGCCAGCAGCTTAAACCGAGGGACTTCAGAAGCTTTCTTT
TRBV2	.	TRBJ1-5	.	CASSEGRSEAGLYSNQPQHF	TGTGCCAGCAGTGAAGGTCGCTCGGAGGCAGGCCTTTATAGCAATCAGCCCCAGCATTTT
TRBV5-1	.	TRBJ2-5	.	CASSLDSYETQYF	TGCGCCAGCAGCTTGGACAGTTACGAGACCCAGTACTTC
TRBV2	.	TRBJ2-2	TRBD1	CASSDEGAGGTGELFF	TGTGCCAGCAGTGACGAGGGGGCAGGGGGCACCGGGGAGCTGTTTTTT
TRBV5-1	once	TRBJ1-1	.	CASSLVPGVGTEAFF	TGCGCCAGCAGCTTGGTTCCAGGGGTAGGCACTGAAGCTTTCTTT
TRBV18	.	TRBJ2-7	.	CASSRLFVRRLGNNSYEQYF	TGTGCCAGCTCAAGGTTATTCGTGCGGCGCTTGGGCAACAACTCCTACGAGCAGTACTTC